Each of the 26 T cell receptor beta chains below was sequenced from the same sample in a study of T cell repertoires in cytomegalovirus infection. TCRdb fed the reads into MiXCR, producing one record per CDR3 protein. The sample comprises 600,000 to 800,000 distinct CDR3 sequences, 20% to 25% of which are singletons, and around 8% rests with the top ten. The material sequenced was CD8+ T cells from PBMCs. The receptor source for this set is a human donor in good health (CMV status not recorded). Some clones in this sample may be carry-over from other donors' samples.

The gene calls are TRBV6-2 or TRBV6-3 and TRBJ2-3; D call uncertain. This CDR3 is built from 14 residues. Trimming took off 5 bases at V and 2 bases at J, with 11 bases between the two ends. Germline loops: CDR1 MNHEY, CDR2 SVGEGT. CDR3 DNA sequence: TGTGCCAGCAGTCCGACTGCCGACACAGATACGCAGTATTTT. Its protein is CASSPTADTDTQYF.

In regard to this clonotype: A much larger clone lies one base from this, so it may be a read error. The chain carries TRBV28 and TRBJ2-7; D may be TRBD1 or TRBD2 (6 bases each). Germline lookup yields CDR1 MDHEN and CDR2 SYDVKM. The CDR3 is 16 amino acids. The CDR3 DNA reads as TGTGCCAGCAGTTTCGAGGGGGACCCCGCCGGGGGCGAGCAGCACTTC. This codes for CASSFEGDPAGGEQHF.

The genes are TRBV28 and TRBJ2-7; a possible D gene is TRBD2 (7 bases). Germline V gene sequence: CDR1 MDHEN, CDR2 SYDVKM. With 6 bases removed from V and 0 bases from J, the gap between germline ends came to 18 bases. CDR3 size: 16 residues. The CDR3 reads CASSHVGGRYSYEQYV. The CDR3 region has the DNA TGTGCCAGCAGCCACGTCGGGGGGCGATACTCCTACGAGCAGTACGTC.

This rearrangement joins TRBV27 to TRBJ1-2; D is perhaps TRBD1 (5 bases). Germline lookup yields CDR1 MNHEY and CDR2 SMNVEV (reference sequence). The CDR3 runs to 12 residues. Trimming cost V 10 bases and J 6 bases, with 15 bases left between them. The CDR3 DNA reads as TGTGCCAACAAGTCGGGGGGTCATGGCTACACCTTC. It codes for CANKSGGHGYTF.

The J gene is TRBJ2-1, the V gene TRBV20-1; D is uncertain. Germline CDR1 reads DFQATT; CDR2 reads SNEGSKA (reference sequence). The V and J ends lost 6 bases and 0 bases respectively, with 12 bases between them. The CDR3 runs 14 residues. CDR3 region: CSAITRSSYNEQFF. DNA of the CDR3: TGCAGTGCCATCACCCGAAGCTCCTACAATGAGCAGTTCTTC.

V and J are TRBV20-1 and TRBJ2-1; 10 bases are a match to TRBD2. CDR1 and CDR2 from the germline V gene are DFQATT and SNEGSKA (reference sequence). With 5 bases clipped from V and 8 bases from J, the junction kept 12 bases outside the gene matches. The CDR3 is 15 amino acids. The CDR3 DNA reads TGCAGTGCTTATTTTACTAGCGGGGAAGGAGATGAGCAGTTCTTC. Amino acids: CSAYFTSGEGDEQFF.

This clonotype was detected ten times or more. The chain links TRBV4-1 to TRBJ1-1; 7 nucleotides align to TRBD1. J lost 1 base, V lost 4 bases, and 6 bases had no gene match. CDR3 length: 15 amino acids. Germline V lookup: CDR1 MGHRA, CDR2 YSYEKL. The CDR3 DNA reads as TGCGCCAGCAGCCTTACAGGGGAGGGGAACACTGAAGCTTTCTTT. Translation gives CASSLTGEGNTEAFF.

V is TRBV14 and J is TRBJ2-1; TRBD2 might be the D (6 bases). Germline V gives CDR1 SGHDN, CDR2 FVKESK. The CDR3 totals 14 residues. V lost 1 base, J lost 10 bases, and 14 bases lay in between. CDR3 in amino acids: CASSQVLPGDEQFF. DNA for the CDR3: TGTGCCAGCAGCCAAGTACTACCGGGGGACGAGCAGTTCTTC.

This clonotype was counted between two and nine times. The chain joins TRBV2 to TRBJ2-7, with 9 positions matching TRBD1. The germline V gene has CDR1 SNHLY and CDR2 FYNNEI. Trimming removed 5 bases from V and 3 bases from J; junction bases left unmatched: 5. The CDR3 covers 14 residues. The CDR3 loop is CASSNRDRVYEQYF. The CDR3 DNA sequence: TGTGCCAGCAGTAACCGGGACAGGGTCTACGAGCAGTACTTC. The complete variable domain, with remaining parts taken from reference TRBV2 and TRBJ2-7, reads EPEVTQTPSHQVTQMGQEVILRCVPISNHLYFYWYRQILGQKVEFLVSFYNNEISEKSEIFDDQFSVERPDGSNFTLKIRSTKLEDSAMYFCASSNRDRVYEQYFGPGTRLTVT.

This clonotype was counted at least ten times. V is TRBV7-6 and J is TRBJ1-1; TRBD1 is a possible D gene (6 bases). Trimming left V 1 base short and J 8 bases short, with 20 bases between. The CDR3 covers 16 residues. CDR1 and CDR2 from the germline V gene are SGHVS and FNYEAQ. CDR3 DNA: TGTGCCAGCAGCTTAGATGGCCTCAGGGGACACTTGGAAGCTTTCTTT. Translation: CASSLDGLRGHLEAFF.

A few counts support this clonotype. This rearrangement joins TRBV28 to TRBJ2-2; D may be TRBD1 or TRBD2 (5 bases each). Trimming shortened V by 6 bases and J by 6 bases, and 17 bases separated the two germline ends. Germline V gene lookup returns CDR1 MDHEN and CDR2 SYDVKM. This CDR3 is built from 15 residues. The CDR3 protein is CASRPPRGYAGELFF. CDR3 bases: TGTGCCAGCAGGCCTCCTCGGGGCTACGCCGGGGAGCTGTTTTTT.

In the case of this clonotype: A much larger clonotype is one base distant, so this may be a read error. The chain carries TRBV6-6 and TRBJ2-2; D is uncertain. The CDR3 has 12 amino acids. Germline assignment: CDR1 MNHNY and CDR2 SVGAGI (reference sequence). CDR3 bases: TGTGCCAGCAATTACAACGACGGGGAGCTGTTTTTT. Its translation: CASNYNDGELFF.

The CDR3 nucleotides read TGTGCCATCAGGACCGGACTAGCGGGCCAGAACACCGGGGAGCTGTTTTTT. Translating it yields CAIRTGLAGQNTGELFF. This rearrangement joins TRBV10-3 to TRBJ2-2, with 11 bases fitting TRBD2. The CDR3 has 17 amino acids. Trimming took 6 bases from V and 1 from J; bases not matched to a gene: 7. The germline V gene has CDR1 ENHRY and CDR2 SYGVKD.

This clonotype was counted a few times. J is TRBJ2-1 and V is TRBV3-1; 11 nucleotides agree with TRBD1. Germline V CDR1 and CDR2: LGHDT, YNNKEL (reference sequence). After removal of 3 bases from V and 1 base from J, the junction contained 20 bases not matched to a gene. The CDR3 extends over 22 amino acids. DNA of the CDR3: TGTGCCAGCAGCCACCCCGGACAGGGGGCGGGCGGGGGGGAGGAATCCTACAATGAGCAGTTCTTC. It is translated as CASSHPGQGAGGGEESYNEQFF.

The chain links TRBV20-1 to TRBJ1-3; 10 bases are a match to TRBD1. From germline, CDR1 is DFQATT and CDR2 SNEGSKA (reference sequence). J was trimmed by 2 bases and V by 2 bases; bases with no gene match: 3. CDR3 length: 15 amino acids. The CDR3 DNA reads as TGCAGTGCTAGAAACGGACAGGGGGCTGGAAACACCATATATTTT. Amino acids: CSARNGQGAGNTIYF.

The chain employs TRBV6-5 and TRBJ2-7; D might be TRBD1 or TRBD2, each matching 5 bases. With 4 bases removed from V and 3 bases from J, the gap between germline ends came to 13 bases. Germline CDR1 is MNHEY and CDR2 is SVGAGI. The CDR3 length is 14 residues. The CDR3, as DNA: TGTGCCAGCAGTTGGGGGATCGCGAACTACGAGCAGTACTTC. Protein: CASSWGIANYEQYF.

In its sample, this clonotype was seen many times. The chain joins TRBV7-2 to TRBJ2-1; D gene unclear. CDR1 and CDR2 from the germline V gene are SGHTA and FQGNSA. The CDR3 loop spans 16 amino acids. V was trimmed by 3 bases and J by 2 bases, leaving 14 bases between them. The CDR3 DNA follows: TGTGCCAGCAGCTTTGACGATTTAGCCCCCTACAATGAGCAGTTCTTC. Translating it yields CASSFDDLAPYNEQFF. The whole variable domain, filled in from reference TRBV7-2 and TRBJ2-1, reads GAGVSQSPSNKVTEKGKDVELRCDPISGHTALYWYRQSLGQGLEFLIYFQGNSAPDKSGLPSDRFSAERTGGSVSTLTIQRTQQEDSAVYLCASSFDDLAPYNEQFFGPGTRLTVL.

The V and J genes are TRBV7-9 and TRBJ2-1; D gene uncertain. Germline-derived CDR1 and CDR2 are SEHNR and FQNEAQ (reference sequence). This CDR3 has 11 amino acids. V lost 6 bases and J 8 bases, leaving 8 bases between the germline ends. The CDR3 sequence is CASRKAHEQFF. The CDR3 DNA reads as TGTGCCAGCAGAAAGGCTCATGAGCAGTTCTTC.

The table lists this clonotype with a few counts. The gene calls are TRBV12-3 or TRBV12-4 and TRBJ1-1; possible D gene TRBD1, 5 bases. V was pared by 3 bases and J by 7 bases, with 12 bases between. The length of the CDR3 is 13 residues. The CDR3 spells CASSFSGSDEAFF. CDR3 nucleotides: TGTGCCAGCAGTTTTTCAGGGAGCGATGAAGCTTTCTTT.

This clonotype was counted only a few times. This chain's CDR3 is CATSSGHNYGYTF. In DNA, the CDR3 is TGTGCCACCAGCAGCGGACATAACTATGGCTACACCTTC. This chain joins TRBV15 and TRBJ1-2, with D possibly TRBD1 on 5 matching bases. The CDR3 loop spans 13 amino acids. Germline CDR1 is LNHNV and CDR2 is YYDKDF (reference sequence). V lost 3 bases, J lost 1 base, and 6 bases lay in between.

The chain has TRBV20-1 and TRBJ2-1, with D tentatively TRBD1 (5 bases). Germline V gene sequence: CDR1 DFQATT, CDR2 SNEGSKA (reference sequence). Trimming removed 6 bases at V and 10 bases at J, with 19 bases between. There are 13 residues in the CDR3. The CDR3 spells CSARGASVGEQFF. CDR3 DNA sequence: TGCAGTGCCCGTGGGGCCAGCGTAGGCGAGCAGTTCTTC.

Details on this clonotype: Possible read error: a much larger clone is one base away. This CDR3 fails to terminate in the conserved phenylalanine or tryptophan, so it likely reflects a read error. The chain links TRBV6-1 to TRBJ2-3, with D possibly matching TRBD1 (5 bases). In germline, CDR1 is MNHNS, CDR2 SASEGT. CDR3 size: 14 residues. V shed 5 bases and J shed 4 bases, with 13 bases lying between them. CDR3 nucleotide sequence: TGTGCCAGCAGTTACGTCAGGGAAGCAGATACGCAGTATTCT. It codes for CASSYVREADTQYS.

Worth noting for this clonotype: This may come from a read error, since a much larger clone is one base off. The V and J genes are TRBV7-8 and TRBJ1-1, with a tentative D call TRBD1 (6 bases). Germline lookup yields CDR1 SGHVS and CDR2 FQNEAQ. This CDR3 spans 13 amino acids. Trimming stripped 10 bases from V and 2 bases from J, with 14 bases between. This CDR3 reads CANSRTDNTEAFF. The CDR3 nucleotides are TGTGCCAACAGTCGGACAGATAACACTGAAGCTTTCTTT.

This clonotype was seen repeatedly, ten times or more. The CDR3 here is CASSLSQGEGSPLHF. The CDR3 nucleotides are TGTGCCAGCAGTTTGAGTCAGGGAGAAGGTTCACCCCTCCACTTT. This chain uses TRBV28 with TRBJ1-6, with D possibly matching TRBD1 (5 bases). CDR3 length: 15 amino acids. V was pared by 3 bases and J by 9 bases, with 15 bases between. Germline CDR1 reads MDHEN; CDR2 reads SYDVKM.

Only a few counts were recorded for this clonotype. The rearrangement uses TRBV5-7 and TRBJ2-7, with D perhaps given as TRBD1 or TRBD2 (5 bases each). TRBV5-7 is treated as an ORF (open reading frame) with a function not yet certain. The CDR3 is 19 amino acids. Trimming pared 3 bases from V and 0 bases from J, leaving 25 bases between. CDR3 bases: TGTGCCAGCAGCTACCGACGACAGAAGGGACCCGCTCACTCCTACGAGCAGTACTTC. Amino acids: CASSYRRQKGPAHSYEQYF.

This clonotype was seen many times. The gene calls are TRBV6-6 and TRBJ2-5; 8 bases are shared with TRBD2. This CDR3 contains 16 residues. V trimming: 6 bases; J trimming: 4 bases; junction bases outside the gene matches: 13. Germline-derived CDR1 and CDR2 are MNHNY and SVGAGI (reference sequence). The CDR3, as DNA: TGTGCCAGCAGGGCCGCGGGGGGAGCGCGGGGAGAGACCCAGTACTTC. This sequence encodes CASRAAGGARGETQYF.